This T cell receptor (beta chain) was sequenced during a study of blood T cell repertoires in COVID-19. Looking at the study overall: Acute-phase and convalescent COVID-19 samples originated in the United States, Italy and Spain. In each case, the material was cDNA or gDNA derived from T cells, B-cell-depleted T cells, or PBMCs.

Original handling: Cell counts per sample came from amplifying reference gene primers. This table comes from immunoSEQ multiplex PCR, and its TCRdb copy is limited to in-frame clones, with some not included. V, J and clone size are those of that table, while D and trimming were read from the DNA. In the table there are 200,000 to 300,000 clones, about 90% of which are singletons. The CDR3 has 15 amino acids. Germline V lookup: CDR1 MGHDK, CDR2 SYGVNS. The V and J ends lost 8 bases and 9 bases, in that order; junction bases with no gene match: 14. The source material was peripheral blood. The clonotype comes from a man aged 55-75 years who had recovered from COVID-19. The V call is TRBV25-1, the J call TRBJ2-1; 9 bases are shared with TRBD2. DNA of the CDR3: TGTGCCAGCGGGGCTAGCGGGGTCGGGCGTAGTGAGCAGTTCTTC. It translates to CASGASGVGRSEQFF.